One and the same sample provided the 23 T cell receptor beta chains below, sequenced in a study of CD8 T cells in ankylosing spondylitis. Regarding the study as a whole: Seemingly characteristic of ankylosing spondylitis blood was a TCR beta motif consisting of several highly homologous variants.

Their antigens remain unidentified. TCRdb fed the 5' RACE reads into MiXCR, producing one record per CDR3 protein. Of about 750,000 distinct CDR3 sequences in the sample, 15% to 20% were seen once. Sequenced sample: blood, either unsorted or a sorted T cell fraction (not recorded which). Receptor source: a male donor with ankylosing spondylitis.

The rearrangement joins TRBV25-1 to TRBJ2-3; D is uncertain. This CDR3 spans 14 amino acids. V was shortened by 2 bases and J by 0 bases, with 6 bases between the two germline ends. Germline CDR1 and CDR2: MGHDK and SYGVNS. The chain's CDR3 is CASSEAGSTDTQYF. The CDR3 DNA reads TGTGCCAGCAGTGAAGCTGGGAGCACAGATACGCAGTATTTT.

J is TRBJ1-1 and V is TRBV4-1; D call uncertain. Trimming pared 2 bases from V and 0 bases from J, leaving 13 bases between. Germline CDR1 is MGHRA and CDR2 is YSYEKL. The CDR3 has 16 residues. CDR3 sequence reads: CASSQSIGNMNTEAFF. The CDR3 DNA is TGCGCCAGCAGCCAAAGCATCGGAAACATGAACACTGAAGCTTTCTTT.

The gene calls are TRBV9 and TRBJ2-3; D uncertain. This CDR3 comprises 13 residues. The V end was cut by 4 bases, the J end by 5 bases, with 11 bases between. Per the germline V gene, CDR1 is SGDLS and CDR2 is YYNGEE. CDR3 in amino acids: CASSSPAEDTQYF. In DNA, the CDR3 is TGTGCCAGCAGCTCCCCGGCCGAAGATACGCAGTATTTT.

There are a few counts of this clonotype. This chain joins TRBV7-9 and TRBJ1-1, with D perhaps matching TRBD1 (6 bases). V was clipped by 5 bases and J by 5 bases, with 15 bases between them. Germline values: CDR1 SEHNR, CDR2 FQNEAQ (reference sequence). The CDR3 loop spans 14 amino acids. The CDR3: CASSLGGSYTEAFF. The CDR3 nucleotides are TGTGCCAGCAGCCTCGGGGGCTCGTATACTGAAGCTTTCTTT.

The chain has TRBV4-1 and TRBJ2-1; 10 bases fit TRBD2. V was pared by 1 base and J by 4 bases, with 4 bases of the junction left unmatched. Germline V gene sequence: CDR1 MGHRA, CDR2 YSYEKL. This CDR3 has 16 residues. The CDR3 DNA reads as TGCGCCAGCAGCCAAGCTGGACTAGCGGTTTACAATGAGCAGTTCTTC. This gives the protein CASSQAGLAVYNEQFF.

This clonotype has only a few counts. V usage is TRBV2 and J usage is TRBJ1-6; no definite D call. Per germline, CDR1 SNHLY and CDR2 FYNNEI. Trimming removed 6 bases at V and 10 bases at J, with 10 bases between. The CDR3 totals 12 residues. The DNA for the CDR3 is TGTGCCAGCAGGGAGTTGGGGTCACCCCTCCACTTT. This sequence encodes CASRELGSPLHF.

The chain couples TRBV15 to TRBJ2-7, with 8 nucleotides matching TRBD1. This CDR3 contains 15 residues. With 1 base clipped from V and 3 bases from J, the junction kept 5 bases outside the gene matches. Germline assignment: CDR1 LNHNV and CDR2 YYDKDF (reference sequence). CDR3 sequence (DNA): TGTGCCACCAGCAGAGGTCGAACAGGGGGCTACGAGCAGTACTTC. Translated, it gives CATSRGRTGGYEQYF.

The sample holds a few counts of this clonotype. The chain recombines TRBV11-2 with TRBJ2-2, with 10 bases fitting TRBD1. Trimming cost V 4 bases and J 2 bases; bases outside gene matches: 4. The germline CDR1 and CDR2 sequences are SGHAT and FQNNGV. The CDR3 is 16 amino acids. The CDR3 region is CASSSLTGGNTGELFF. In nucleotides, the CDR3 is TGTGCCAGCAGCTCCTTGACAGGGGGCAACACCGGGGAGCTGTTTTTT.

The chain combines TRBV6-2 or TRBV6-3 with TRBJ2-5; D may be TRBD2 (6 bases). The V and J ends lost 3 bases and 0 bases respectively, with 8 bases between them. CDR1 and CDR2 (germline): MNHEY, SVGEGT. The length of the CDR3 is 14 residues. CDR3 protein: CASSYLADQETQYF. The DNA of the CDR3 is TGTGCCAGCAGTTATTTAGCGGACCAAGAGACCCAGTACTTC.

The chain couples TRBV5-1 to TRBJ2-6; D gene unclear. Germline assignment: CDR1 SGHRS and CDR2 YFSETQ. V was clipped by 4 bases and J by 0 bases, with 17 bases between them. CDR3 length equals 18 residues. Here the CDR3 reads CASSPGRTAGSGANVLTF. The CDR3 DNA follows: TGCGCCAGCAGCCCTGGACGGACCGCCGGCTCTGGGGCCAACGTCCTGACTTTC.

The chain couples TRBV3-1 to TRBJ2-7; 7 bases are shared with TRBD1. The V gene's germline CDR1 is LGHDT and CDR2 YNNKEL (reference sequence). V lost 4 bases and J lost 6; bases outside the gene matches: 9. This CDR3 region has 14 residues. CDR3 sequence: CASSPRDRSIEQYF. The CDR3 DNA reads TGTGCCAGCAGCCCTCGGGACAGAAGTATCGAGCAGTACTTC.

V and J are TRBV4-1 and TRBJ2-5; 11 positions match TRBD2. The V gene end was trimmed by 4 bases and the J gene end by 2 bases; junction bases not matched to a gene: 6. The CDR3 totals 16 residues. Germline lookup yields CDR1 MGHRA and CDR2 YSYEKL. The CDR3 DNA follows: TGCGCCAGCAGCCCCCCACTAGCGGGAGCGCAAGAGACCCAGTACTTC. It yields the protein CASSPPLAGAQETQYF.

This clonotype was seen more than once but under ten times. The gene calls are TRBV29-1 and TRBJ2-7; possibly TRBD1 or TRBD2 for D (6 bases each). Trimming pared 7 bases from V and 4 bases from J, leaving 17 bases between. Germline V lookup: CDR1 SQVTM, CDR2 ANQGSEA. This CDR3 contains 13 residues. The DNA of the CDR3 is TGCAGCGCTATCGGGGGCAGGGAATACGAGCAGTACTTC. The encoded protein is CSAIGGREYEQYF.

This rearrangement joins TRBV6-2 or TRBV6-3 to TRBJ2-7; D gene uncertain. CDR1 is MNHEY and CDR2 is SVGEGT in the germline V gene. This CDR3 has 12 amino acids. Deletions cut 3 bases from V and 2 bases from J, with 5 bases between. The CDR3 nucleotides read TGTGCCAGCAGTTATCCTGCCTACGAGCAGTACTTC. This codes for CASSYPAYEQYF.

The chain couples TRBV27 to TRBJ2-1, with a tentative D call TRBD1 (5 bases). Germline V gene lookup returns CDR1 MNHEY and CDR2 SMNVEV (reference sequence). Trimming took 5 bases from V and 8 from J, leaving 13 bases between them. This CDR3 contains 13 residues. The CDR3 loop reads CASSPKRTYEQFF. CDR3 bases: TGTGCCAGCAGTCCGAAAAGGACATATGAGCAGTTCTTC.

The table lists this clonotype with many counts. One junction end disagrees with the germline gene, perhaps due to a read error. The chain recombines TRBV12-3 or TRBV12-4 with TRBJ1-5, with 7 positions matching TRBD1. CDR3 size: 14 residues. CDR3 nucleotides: TGTGCCAGCAGCTTAGACAGGGTCAATCAGCCCCAGCATTTT. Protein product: CASSLDRVNQPQHF.

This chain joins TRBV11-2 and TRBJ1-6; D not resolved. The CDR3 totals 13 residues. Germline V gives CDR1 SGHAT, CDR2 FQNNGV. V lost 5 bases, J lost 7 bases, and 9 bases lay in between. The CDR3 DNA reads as TGTGCCAGCAGCCACACGACAAATTCACCCCTCCACTTT. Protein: CASSHTTNSPLHF.

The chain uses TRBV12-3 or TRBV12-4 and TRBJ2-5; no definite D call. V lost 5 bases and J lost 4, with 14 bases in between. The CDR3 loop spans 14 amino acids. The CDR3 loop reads CASSIDLVVETQYF. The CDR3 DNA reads TGTGCCAGCAGTATTGACTTGGTGGTAGAGACCCAGTACTTC.

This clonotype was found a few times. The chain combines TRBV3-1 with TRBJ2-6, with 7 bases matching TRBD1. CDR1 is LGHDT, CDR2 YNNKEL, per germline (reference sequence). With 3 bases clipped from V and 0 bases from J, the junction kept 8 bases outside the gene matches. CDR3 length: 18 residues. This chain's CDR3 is CASSQETGISSGANVLTF. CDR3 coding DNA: TGTGCCAGCAGCCAGGAGACAGGGATCTCCTCTGGGGCCAACGTCCTGACTTTC.

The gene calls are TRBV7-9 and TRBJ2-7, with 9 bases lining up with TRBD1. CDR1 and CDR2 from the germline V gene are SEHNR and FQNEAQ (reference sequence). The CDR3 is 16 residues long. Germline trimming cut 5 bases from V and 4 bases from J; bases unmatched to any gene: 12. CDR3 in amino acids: CASSPENRGRGYEQYF. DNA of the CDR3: TGTGCCAGCAGCCCGGAGAACAGGGGGCGCGGTTACGAGCAGTACTTC.

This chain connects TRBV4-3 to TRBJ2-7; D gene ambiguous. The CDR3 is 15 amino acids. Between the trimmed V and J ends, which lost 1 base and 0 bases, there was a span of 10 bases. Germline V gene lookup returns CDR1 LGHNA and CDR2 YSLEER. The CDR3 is CASSQGHGASYEQYF. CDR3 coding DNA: TGCGCCAGCAGCCAAGGACATGGCGCCTCCTACGAGCAGTACTTC.

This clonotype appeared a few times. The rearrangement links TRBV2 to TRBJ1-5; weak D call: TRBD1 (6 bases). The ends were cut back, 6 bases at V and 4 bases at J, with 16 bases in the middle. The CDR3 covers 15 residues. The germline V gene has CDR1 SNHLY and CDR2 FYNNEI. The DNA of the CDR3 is TGTGCCAGCAGAGGACAGACCGGAGGGAATCAGCCCCAGCATTTT. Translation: CASRGQTGGNQPQHF. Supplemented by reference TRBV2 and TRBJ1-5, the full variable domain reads EPEVTQTPSHQVTQMGQEVILRCVPISNHLYFYWYRQILGQKVEFLVSFYNNEISEKSEIFDDQFSVERPDGSNFTLKIRSTKLEDSAMYFCASRGQTGGNQPQHFGDGTRLSIL.

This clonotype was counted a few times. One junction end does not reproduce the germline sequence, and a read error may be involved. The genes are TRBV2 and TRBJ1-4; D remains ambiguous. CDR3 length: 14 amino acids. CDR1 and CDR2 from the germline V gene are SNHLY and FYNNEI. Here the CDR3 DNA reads TGTGCCAGCTATTCGGAGACAACTAATGAAAGACTGTTTTTT. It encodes CASYSETTNERLFF.